This TCR beta chain was found in a study of regulatory T cells in long-lasting Graves disease. Study observations and caveats: Persistent Graves' patients had lower TCR diversity than newly diagnosed ones.

Trimming removed 5 bases from V and 4 bases from J; junction bases left unmatched: 6. From germline, CDR1 is MNHNS and CDR2 SASEGT. This CDR3 contains 14 residues. Sample time point: newly diagnosed GD, antithyroid drugs for less than 3 months. The authors made the TCR library using RNA they extracted from PBMCs. Patients came from an endocrinology department in Xi'an, China. This clonotype was counted ten times or more. No antigen is known for it. Arm-PCR with iRepertoire HTBI primers amplified the CDR3 regions for these TCR beta libraries. TCRdb independently ran MiXCR on the multiplex PCR reads; one entry per CDR3 protein. The table shows around 250,000 distinct CDR3 sequences, with 18% occurring only once. This sample was shared with a second study, whose subject was T cells in Graves' hyperthyroidism and ophthalmopathy. That work contributes: Stable Graves' hyperthyroidism denoted no ophthalmopathy progression over 18 months.

V is TRBV6-1 and J is TRBJ2-7, with 9 bases matching TRBD1. The specimen comprised peripheral blood mononuclear cells (PBMCs), sampled at new diagnosis, from a patient treated with antithyroid drugs. The source is a young woman with Graves disease. CDR3 coding DNA: TGTGCCAGCAGTACCGGACAGGGGAGGTACGAGCAGTACTTC. Encoded protein: CASSTGQGRYEQYF.